This T cell receptor beta chain was found in a study of blood T cell repertoires in COVID-19. For the study at large: COVID-19 samples from acute and convalescent phases originated in the United States, Italy and Spain. T cells, B-cell-depleted T cells, or PBMCs provided the cDNA or gDNA that served as material.

The data were produced by immunoSEQ multiplex PCR, yet TCRdb's version contains in-frame clones alone and is incomplete. The repertoire holds a few hundred thousand clones, with around 86% as singletons. The study recruited people aged roughly 18 to 100 years across 24 US areas. CDR3 length: 16 residues. V was cut by 3 bases and J by 2 bases, with 16 bases left in between. Per the germline V gene, CDR1 is MNHEY and CDR2 is SMNVEV (reference sequence). The sample was PBMCs or T cells enriched from blood (not recorded which). The rearrangement uses TRBV27 and TRBJ1-2; no firm D call. The source of this sequence is a woman in her forties or fifties who had recovered from COVID-19. The CDR3 spells CASSLRRSSRNYGYTF. The CDR3 DNA reads as TGTGCCAGCAGTTTGAGGCGTTCCTCCAGAAACTATGGCTACACCTTC.